These T cell receptor beta chains were read from a single sample in a study of T cell responses to AZD1222 COVID-19 vaccine. Sequenced by immunoSEQ multiplex PCR; TCRdb stores in-frame clones only, minus some. The sample yields roughly 160,000 clones, roughly 93% seen once. The specimen comprised peripheral blood, sampled on day 0 of AZD1222 vaccination. These receptors originate from an adult in good health. Each CDR3 is given with its conserved first and last residue. Expanded clones get a size class; other rows say once, few or many, or leave the size out.

j_gene,abundance,v_gene,CDR3aa
TRBJ1-2,NA,TRBV2,CASSESLDNYGYTF
TRBJ1-5,NA,TRBV12-3/TRBV12-4,CASSGTGNQPQHF
TRBJ2-3,NA,TRBV12-3/TRBV12-4,CASSLAADTQYF
TRBJ1-1,NA,TRBV2,CASSANLLSGQGITEAFF
TRBJ1-2,NA,TRBV6-2/TRBV6-3,CASSSPGQGASGYGYTF
TRBJ2-1,once,TRBV5-5,CASSGIQGARNEQFF
TRBJ1-1,NA,TRBV7-6,CASSDPWAPGQSGGKAFF
TRBJ1-5,NA,TRBV6-1,CASSEAGGGQPQHF
TRBJ1-3,NA,TRBV19,CASSIASGNTIYF
TRBJ2-3,NA,TRBV5-4,CASSLTSVTSDTQYF
TRBJ1-1,NA,TRBV27,CASSPGQGTEAFF
TRBJ1-2,NA,TRBV10-3,CAISPLQGTNYGYTF
TRBJ2-7,NA,TRBV5-6,CASSSGGSYEQYF
TRBJ1-1,NA,TRBV18,CASSPRFGKEAAEAFF
TRBJ2-3,NA,TRBV5-1,CASRGGLADTQYF
TRBJ1-2,NA,TRBV9,CASSVDSTGYGYTF
TRBJ2-7,few,TRBV30,CAWSGLIYEQYF
TRBJ1-1,once,TRBV27,CASSLGPGINTEAFF
TRBJ1-3,NA,TRBV12-3/TRBV12-4,CASSFNTIYF
TRBJ1-2,NA,TRBV7-8,CASSLDSSNYGYTF
TRBJ1-3,NA,TRBV20-1,CSASQQSSGNTIYF